These 26 T cell receptor beta chains were all obtained from the same sample, sequenced in a study of blood T cell repertoires in COVID-19. Measured with immunoSEQ multiplex PCR; TCRdb has only the in-frame clones, and not every one. The sample has about 190,000 clones, 84% seen once. The sample was peripheral blood. These receptors originate from a human donor in a cohort sampled during active COVID-19.

A word on this clone: The sample contains more than one DNA sequence encoding this CDR3. The chain combines TRBV20-1 with TRBJ2-5; D is uncertain. CDR1 is DFQATT and CDR2 is SNEGSKA in the germline V gene (reference sequence). This CDR3 is 11 amino acids long. The V end was cut by 3 bases, the J end by 2 bases, with 4 bases between. This CDR3 is CSARRQETQYF. The DNA of the CDR3 is TGCAGTGCTAGGCGGCAAGAGACCCAGTACTTC.

V usage is TRBV12-3 or TRBV12-4 and J usage is TRBJ2-5, with D uncertain. The CDR3 is 13 residues long. Trimming took 3 bases from V and 3 from J, leaving 8 bases between them. The CDR3 sequence: CASSFEAEETQYF. The DNA for the CDR3 is TGTGCCAGCAGTTTCGAGGCAGAAGAGACCCAGTACTTC.

This chain connects TRBV10-3 to TRBJ1-4; D ambiguous. The CDR3 is 18 residues long. With 5 bases removed from V and 0 bases from J, the gap between germline ends came to 19 bases. Germline loops: CDR1 ENHRY, CDR2 SYGVKD. CDR3 bases: TGTGCCATCAGTCCCTCGGGTGGCGGGAGAACAACTAATGAAAAACTGTTTTTT. This encodes CAISPSGGGRTTNEKLFF.

The chain joins TRBV7-3 to TRBJ2-3; TRBD2 might be the D (6 bases). The germline V gene encodes CDR1 SGHTA and CDR2 FQGTGA. This CDR3 has 15 amino acids. V lost 1 base, J lost 4 bases, and 12 bases lay in between. DNA of the CDR3: TGTGCCAGCAGCTTAATCCCAAGGAGGGCAGATACGCAGTATTTT. This gives the protein CASSLIPRRADTQYF.

The rearrangement uses TRBV24-1 and TRBJ1-3; maybe TRBD1 (6 bases). The CDR3 is 18 amino acids. V shed 3 bases and J shed 2 bases, with 19 bases lying between them. Germline V gene sequence: CDR1 KGHDR, CDR2 SFDVKD. In DNA, the CDR3 is TGTGCCACCAGTGATGGGCGGAATCAGGGGTCCCCTGGAAACACCATATATTTT. The encoded protein is CATSDGRNQGSPGNTIYF.

The V gene is TRBV29-1, the J gene TRBJ2-1, with D possibly being TRBD2 (6 bases). The V gene's germline CDR1 is SQVTM and CDR2 ANQGSEA. V gave up 0 bases and J gave up 8 bases, with 26 bases separating them. CDR3 length equals 18 residues. This CDR3 is CSVEDFRQAGLGRDEQFF. CDR3 coding DNA: TGCAGCGTTGAAGATTTCAGGCAAGCGGGTCTTGGCAGGGATGAGCAGTTCTTC.

The V and J genes are TRBV5-1 and TRBJ2-3; 13 nucleotides agree with TRBD2. V lost 0 bases to trimming and J lost 4 bases; unmatched junction nucleotides: 5. In germline, CDR1 is SGHRS, CDR2 YFSETQ. CDR3 size: 17 residues. The CDR3 here is CASSLATSGRASDTQYF. The CDR3 DNA sequence: TGCGCCAGCAGCTTGGCTACTAGCGGGAGGGCCTCAGATACGCAGTATTTT. Filled out from reference TRBV5-1 and TRBJ2-3, the complete variable domain reads KAGVTQTPRYLIKTRGQQVTLSCSPISGHRSVSWYQQTPGQGLQFLFEYFSETQRNKGNFPGRFSGRQFSNSRSEMNVSTLELGDSALYLCASSLATSGRASDTQYFGPGTRLTVL.

The V and J genes are TRBV10-3 and TRBJ1-1; 9 bases map to TRBD1. The CDR3 has 17 amino acids. Germline loops: CDR1 ENHRY, CDR2 SYGVKD. With 3 bases clipped from V and 0 bases from J, the junction kept 8 bases outside the gene matches. In DNA, the CDR3 is TGTGCCATCAGTGAAACAGGGGGCCTGACGATGAACACTGAAGCTTTCTTT. This gives the protein CAISETGGLTMNTEAFF.

The gene calls are TRBV5-1 and TRBJ1-3; D may be TRBD1 (5 bases). V was trimmed by 0 bases and J by 1 base, leaving 8 bases between them. Germline CDR1 and CDR2: SGHRS and YFSETQ. The CDR3 is made up of 15 amino acids. CDR3 residues: CASSLDGGSGNTIYF. The CDR3 DNA reads as TGCGCCAGCAGCTTGGACGGGGGATCTGGAAACACCATATATTTT.

This chain connects TRBV4-1 to TRBJ2-3, with D unclear. The CDR3 runs to 14 residues. The germline CDR1 and CDR2 sequences are MGHRA and YSYEKL. V lost 4 bases and J lost 6, with 14 bases in between. The CDR3 region has the DNA TGCGCCAGCAGCCTCACCTACGGTCCGGATACGCAGTATTTT. This encodes CASSLTYGPDTQYF.

The chain couples TRBV1 to TRBJ2-7; TRBD2, the table's D call, was not compared with the DNA. TRBV1 is assigned pseudogene status. The length of the CDR3 is 18 residues. Here the CDR3 DNA reads TGCACCAGCAGCCAAGTAAAGGCGGGGCAGGGATTATCCTACGAGCAGTACGTC. This encodes CTSSQVKAGQGLSYEQYV.

As regards this clone: Other DNA sequences from this sample encode an identical CDR3 as well. The chain couples TRBV7-9 to TRBJ2-2; TRBD1 agrees at 9 bases. Trimming at V came to 8 bases and at J to 5 bases, leaving 6 bases not matched to a gene. The CDR3 is 14 residues long. Germline CDR1 reads SEHNR; CDR2 reads FQNEAQ (reference sequence). CDR3 protein: CASAGQGRTGELFF. The DNA of the CDR3 is TGTGCCAGCGCGGGACAGGGCAGAACCGGGGAGCTGTTTTTT.

V is TRBV24-1 and J is TRBJ1-4, with a tentative D call TRBD1 (5 bases). The CDR3 totals 12 residues. The V and J ends lost 5 bases and 10 bases respectively, with 10 bases between them. In germline, CDR1 is KGHDR, CDR2 SFDVKD. CDR3 nucleotides: TGTGCCACCAGTGCGTCCACAGGAAAACTGTTTTTT. As protein: CATSASTGKLFF.

This clone was seen once. The chain is built from TRBV27 and TRBJ2-1, with a possible D match to TRBD2 (7 bases). Germline CDR1 reads MNHEY; CDR2 reads SMNVEV (reference sequence). The CDR3 length is 14 residues. With 11 bases removed from V and 4 bases from J, the gap between germline ends came to 18 bases. DNA of the CDR3: TGTGCCCTCCGGGGGGCCCCGCTTTACAATGAGCAGTTCTTC. As protein: CALRGAPLYNEQFF.

The V and J genes are TRBV5-4 and TRBJ2-7, with 8 positions matching TRBD1. The CDR3 is 17 amino acids. The junction had 14 bases not matched to a gene; V was cut back by 4 bases and J by 2 bases. Germline V gene lookup returns CDR1 SGHNT and CDR2 YYREEE (reference sequence). CDR3 sequence (DNA): TGTGCCAGCAGCCTCGGACAGGGTGGTGGAGGGACCTACGAGCAGTACTTC. It is translated as CASSLGQGGGGTYEQYF.

The rearrangement joins TRBV6-5 to TRBJ2-5; D is perhaps TRBD2 (5 bases). The V gene's germline CDR1 is MNHEY and CDR2 SVGAGI. The V end was cut by 6 bases, the J end by 5 bases, with 13 bases between. The CDR3 totals 13 residues. CDR3 nucleotides: TGTGCCAGCAGCAGGACTCGGCGGGAGACCCAGTACTTC. It translates to CASSRTRRETQYF.

The genes are TRBV4-2 and TRBJ2-3; D not resolved. The CDR3 consists of 16 residues. Germline V CDR1 and CDR2: LGHNA, YNFKEQ. The V end lost 1 base, the J end lost 4 bases, and 15 bases lay between the germline ends. The CDR3 nucleotides are TGTGCCAGCAGCCAAGTCCCGGCCGGCGGTCCAGATACGCAGTATTTT. Its translation is CASSQVPAGGPDTQYF.

The V gene is TRBV6-5, the J gene TRBJ1-1, with D perhaps TRBD1 (5 bases). Germline CDR1 is MNHEY and CDR2 is SVGAGI. This CDR3 comprises 16 residues. V gave up 0 bases and J gave up 0 bases, with 11 bases separating them. Here the CDR3 reads CASSYSRQPLNTEAFF. In DNA, the CDR3 is TGTGCCAGCAGTTACTCGAGACAGCCATTGAACACTGAAGCTTTCTTT.

The chain carries TRBV28 and TRBJ2-7, with D possibly matching TRBD1 (6 bases). Germline lookup yields CDR1 MDHEN and CDR2 SYDVKM. The CDR3 loop spans 18 amino acids. Trimming removed 6 bases from V and 2 bases from J, with 26 bases in between. CDR3 sequence: CASRKRRQAGFPTYEQYF. The DNA of the CDR3 is TGTGCCAGCAGAAAACGACGACAGGCCGGTTTCCCCACCTACGAGCAGTACTTC.

This sequence joins TRBV6-1 and TRBJ1-5; D gene ambiguous. In germline, CDR1 is MNHNS, CDR2 SASEGT. Trimming took 0 bases from V and 9 from J, leaving 15 bases between them. The CDR3 is made up of 15 amino acids. CDR3 nucleotide sequence: TGTGCCAGCAGTGAAGCGCTGGCACCTCCGTGGCCCCAGCATTTT. As protein: CASSEALAPPWPQHF.

The chain employs TRBV19 and TRBJ1-5, with TRBD1 as a possible D gene (6 bases). This CDR3 spans 13 amino acids. The germline V and J ends were trimmed by 8 bases and 5 bases, with 13 bases remaining between them. Germline values: CDR1 LNHDA, CDR2 SQIVND (reference sequence). The CDR3 sequence is CASSGGLDQPQHF. CDR3 sequence (DNA): TGTGCCAGTTCGGGGGGGCTTGATCAGCCCCAGCATTTT.

This clone was picked up one time. The chain employs TRBV2 and TRBJ1-2; D is perhaps TRBD1 (5 bases). V shed 2 bases and J shed 8 bases, with 15 bases lying between them. The CDR3 spans 14 residues. CDR1 and CDR2 from the germline V gene are SNHLY and FYNNEI. CDR3 loop: CASSETTGIGGYTF. The CDR3 DNA sequence: TGTGCCAGCAGTGAAACAACAGGTATCGGCGGCTACACCTTC.

V usage is TRBV6-5 and J usage is TRBJ2-7; D call uncertain. CDR3 length: 12 amino acids. Germline CDR1 is MNHEY and CDR2 is SVGAGI. The V end was cut by 6 bases, the J end by 0 bases, with 6 bases between. CDR3 protein: CASRRSSYEQYV. CDR3 in DNA: TGTGCCAGCAGGAGGAGCTCCTACGAGCAGTACGTC.

This rearrangement joins TRBV5-5 to TRBJ2-3; 8 bases are shared with TRBD1. The CDR3 contains 15 residues. CDR1 and CDR2 (germline): SGHKS, YYEKEE (reference sequence). V shed 0 bases, J shed 3 bases, and the junction held 3 bases outside the gene matches. The CDR3 DNA reads as TGTGCCAGCAGCTTGGGACAGGGGATAACAGATACGCAGTATTTT. Translation: CASSLGQGITDTQYF.

This clone was detected a few times. The chain links TRBV30 to TRBJ2-3; TRBD2 is a possible D gene (6 bases). CDR3 length: 15 residues. The germline V gene encodes CDR1 GTSNPN and CDR2 SVGIG (reference sequence). V was cut by 2 bases and J by 1 base, with 13 bases left in between. CDR3 sequence reads: CAWSLTGLRTDTQYF. Written as DNA, the CDR3 is TGTGCCTGGAGTTTAACGGGACTCCGCACAGATACGCAGTATTTT.

The V and J genes are TRBV10-3 and TRBJ2-7; maybe TRBD1 (6 bases). Per germline, CDR1 ENHRY and CDR2 SYGVKD. This CDR3 region has 12 residues. The V end was cut by 4 bases, the J end by 3 bases, with 7 bases between. CDR3 in amino acids: CAISVQGYEQYV. The CDR3 DNA reads TGTGCCATCAGTGTACAGGGCTACGAGCAGTACGTC.